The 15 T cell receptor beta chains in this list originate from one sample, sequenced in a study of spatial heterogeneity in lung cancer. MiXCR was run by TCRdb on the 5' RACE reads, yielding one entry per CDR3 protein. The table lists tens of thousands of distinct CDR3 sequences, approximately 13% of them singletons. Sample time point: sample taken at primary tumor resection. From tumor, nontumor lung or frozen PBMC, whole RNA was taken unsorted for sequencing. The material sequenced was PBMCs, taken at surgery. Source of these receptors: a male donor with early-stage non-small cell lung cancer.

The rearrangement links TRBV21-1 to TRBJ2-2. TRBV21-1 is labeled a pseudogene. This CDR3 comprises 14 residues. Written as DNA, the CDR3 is TGTGCCAGCAGCAAAGCCTCAGGCTGCAGGGAGCTGTTTTTT. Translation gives CASSKASGCRELFF.

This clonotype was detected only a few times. CDR3 coding DNA: TGCGCCAGCAGCCAAGTTACGGGGGCCACTGAAGCTTTCTTT. Protein product: CASSQVTGATEAFF. The chain recombines TRBV4-1 with TRBJ1-1; D is possibly TRBD1 (6 bases). The V end was cut by 1 base, the J end by 4 bases, with 10 bases between. This CDR3 spans 14 amino acids. Germline V gene sequence: CDR1 MGHRA, CDR2 YSYEKL.

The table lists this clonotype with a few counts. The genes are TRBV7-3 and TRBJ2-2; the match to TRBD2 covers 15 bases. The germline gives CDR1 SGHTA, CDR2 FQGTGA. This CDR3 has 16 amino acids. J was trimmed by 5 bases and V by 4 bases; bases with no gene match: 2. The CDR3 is CASSSGLAGGTGELFF. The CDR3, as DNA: TGTGCCAGCAGCTCGGGACTAGCGGGAGGTACCGGGGAGCTGTTTTTT.

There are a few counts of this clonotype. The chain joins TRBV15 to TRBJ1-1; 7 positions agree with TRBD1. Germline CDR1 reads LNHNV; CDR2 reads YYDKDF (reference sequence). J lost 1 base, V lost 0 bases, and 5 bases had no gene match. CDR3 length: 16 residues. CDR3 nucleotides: TGTGCCACCAGCAGAGATCTAAGGGGGCCGAACACTGAAGCTTTCTTT. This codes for CATSRDLRGPNTEAFF.

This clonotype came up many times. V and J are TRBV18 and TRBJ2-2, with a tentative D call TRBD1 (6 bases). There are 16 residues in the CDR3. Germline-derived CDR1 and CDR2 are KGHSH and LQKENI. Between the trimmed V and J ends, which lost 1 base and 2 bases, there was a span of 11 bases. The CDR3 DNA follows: TGTGCCAGCTCACCACTTACAGGGACCAACACCGGGGAGCTGTTTTTT. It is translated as CASSPLTGTNTGELFF.

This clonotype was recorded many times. CDR3 region: CAISEPPSPLHF. The CDR3 region has the DNA TGTGCCATCAGCGAGCCCCCGTCACCCCTCCACTTT. The V and J genes are TRBV10-3 and TRBJ1-6; D unresolved. Germline-derived CDR1 and CDR2 are ENHRY and SYGVKD. The CDR3 is 12 residues long. Trimming left V 6 bases short and J 10 bases short, with 10 bases between.

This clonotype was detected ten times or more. CDR3 loop: CASSFFGGFGEAFF. CDR3 nucleotides: TGTGCCAGCAGCTTTTTTGGGGGATTCGGAGAAGCTTTCTTT. This chain uses TRBV6-5 with TRBJ1-1; D perhaps matches TRBD1 (5 bases). Trimming left V 6 bases short and J 8 bases short, with 19 bases between. CDR3 length: 14 residues. Looked up from germline, CDR1 is MNHEY and CDR2 is SVGAGI.

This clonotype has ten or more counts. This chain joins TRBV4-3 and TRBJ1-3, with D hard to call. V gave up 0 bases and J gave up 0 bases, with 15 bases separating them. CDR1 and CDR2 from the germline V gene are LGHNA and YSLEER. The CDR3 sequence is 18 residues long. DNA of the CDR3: TGCGCCAGCAGCCAAGACGTGTTGGTCGGCGACTCTGGAAACACCATATATTTT. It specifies CASSQDVLVGDSGNTIYF.

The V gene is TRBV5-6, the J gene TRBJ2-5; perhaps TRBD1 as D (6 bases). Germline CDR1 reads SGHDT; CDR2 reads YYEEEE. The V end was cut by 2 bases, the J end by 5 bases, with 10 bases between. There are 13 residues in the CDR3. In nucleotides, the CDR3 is TGTGCCAGCAGCTTCACAGGGATGGAGACCCAGTACTTC. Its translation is CASSFTGMETQYF. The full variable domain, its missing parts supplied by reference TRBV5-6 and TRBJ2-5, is DAGVTQSPTHLIKTRGQQVTLRCSPKSGHDTVSWYQQALGQGPQFIFQYYEEEERQRGNFPDRFSGHQFPNYSSELNVNALLLGDSALYLCASSFTGMETQYFGPGTRLLVL.

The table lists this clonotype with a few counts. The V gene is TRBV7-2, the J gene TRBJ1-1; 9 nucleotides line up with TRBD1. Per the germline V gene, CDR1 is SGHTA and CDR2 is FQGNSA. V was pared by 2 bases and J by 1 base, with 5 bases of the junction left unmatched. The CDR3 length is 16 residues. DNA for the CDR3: TGTGCCAGCAGCTTATACAGGGGGCAAGGGAACACTGAAGCTTTCTTT. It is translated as CASSLYRGQGNTEAFF.

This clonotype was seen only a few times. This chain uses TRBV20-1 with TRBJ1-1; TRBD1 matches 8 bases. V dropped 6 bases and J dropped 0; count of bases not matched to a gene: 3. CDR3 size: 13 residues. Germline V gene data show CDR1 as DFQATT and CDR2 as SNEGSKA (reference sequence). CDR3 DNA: TGCAGTGCCCGGGACAGGCTGAACACTGAAGCTTTCTTT. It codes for CSARDRLNTEAFF.

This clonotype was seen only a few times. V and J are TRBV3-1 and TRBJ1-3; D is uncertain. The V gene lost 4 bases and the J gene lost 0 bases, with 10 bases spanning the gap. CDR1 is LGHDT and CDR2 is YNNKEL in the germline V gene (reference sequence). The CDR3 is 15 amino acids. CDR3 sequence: CASSPQLISGNTIYF. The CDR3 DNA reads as TGTGCCAGCAGCCCCCAACTGATCTCTGGAAACACCATATATTTT.

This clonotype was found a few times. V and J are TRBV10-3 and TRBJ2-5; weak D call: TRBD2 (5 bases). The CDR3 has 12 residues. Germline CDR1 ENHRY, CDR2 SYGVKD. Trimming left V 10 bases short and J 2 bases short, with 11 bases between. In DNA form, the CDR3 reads TGTGCCACGGGCGGGCCACAAGAGACCCAGTACTTC. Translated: CATGGPQETQYF.

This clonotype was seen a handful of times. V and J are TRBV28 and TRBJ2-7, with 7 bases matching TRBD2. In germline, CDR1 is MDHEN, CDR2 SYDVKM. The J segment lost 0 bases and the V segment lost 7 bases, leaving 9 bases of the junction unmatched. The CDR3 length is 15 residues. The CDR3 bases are TGTGCCAGCACCGTACCCAGCGGGATCTCCTACGAGCAGTACTTC. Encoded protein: CASTVPSGISYEQYF.

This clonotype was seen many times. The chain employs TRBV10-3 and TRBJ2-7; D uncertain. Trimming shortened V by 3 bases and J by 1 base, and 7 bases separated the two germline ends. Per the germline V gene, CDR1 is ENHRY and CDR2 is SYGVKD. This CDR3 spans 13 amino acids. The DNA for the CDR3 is TGTGCCATCAGTGACAGGAATTCCTACGAGCAGTACTTC. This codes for CAISDRNSYEQYF.